What follows are 5 T cell receptor beta chains derived from one specimen sequenced in a study of technical replicates of blood from a handful of donors. The method was immunoSEQ multiplex PCR; TCRdb's version includes in-frame clones alone and lacks a portion of them. This sample has around 70,000 clones, with 95% to 97% found just once. Sample: T cells isolated from PBMCs. These receptors all come from a human donor in good health.

The chain has TRBV25-1 and TRBJ2-2; 9 bases map to TRBD1. After removal of 5 bases from V and 3 bases from J, the junction contained 7 bases not matched to a gene. The CDR3 extends over 16 amino acids. CDR1 is MGHDK and CDR2 is SYGVNS in the germline V gene. CDR3 in DNA: TGTGCCAGCAGTTCCCTACAGGGGGCCTACACCGGGGAGCTGTTTTTT. Amino acids: CASSSLQGAYTGELFF.

The J gene is TRBJ2-1, the V gene TRBV5-6; weak D call: TRBD1 (6 bases). V shed 7 bases and J shed 9 bases, with 14 bases lying between them. Germline CDR1 and CDR2: SGHDT and YYEEEE. This CDR3 is built from 12 residues. The chain's CDR3 is CASRAGAGEQFF. CDR3 sequence (DNA): TGTGCCAGCCGGGCAGGGGCGGGTGAGCAGTTCTTC.

This clone was picked up one time. The V gene is TRBV30, the J gene TRBJ1-5, with D hard to call. This CDR3 has 13 amino acids. Germline values: CDR1 GTSNPN, CDR2 SVGIG (reference sequence). Trimming removed 4 bases at V and 7 bases at J, with 14 bases between. This CDR3 is CAWNSEEDQPQHF. CDR3 DNA: TGTGCCTGGAATTCCGAGGAAGACCAGCCCCAGCATTTT.

The V gene is TRBV27, the J gene TRBJ1-2, with 7 bases aligning to TRBD1. Germline V gives CDR1 MNHEY, CDR2 SMNVEV (reference sequence). The length of the CDR3 is 14 residues. V lost 5 bases and J lost 4; bases outside the gene matches: 7. The DNA of the CDR3 is TGTGCCAGCAGTCCCCAGACAGGGATCTATGGCTACACCTTC. Translated: CASSPQTGIYGYTF.

The rearrangement uses TRBV19 and TRBJ1-5; no clear D gene. Trimming took off 4 bases at V and 4 bases at J, with 11 bases between the two ends. The CDR3 runs to 14 residues. In germline, CDR1 is LNHDA, CDR2 SQIVND (reference sequence). DNA for the CDR3: TGTGCCAGTAGTAGATGGGCAGCAAATCAGCCCCAGCATTTT. It yields the protein CASSRWAANQPQHF.